The clone carrying this T cell receptor (beta chain) was observed a handful of times. Antigen specificity is unknown. The data stem from a study of T-cell memory formation after mild COVID-19. Study-level background: TCR clusters were mostly donor specific.

Constant-segment primers and 5'RACE yielded cDNA libraries for TCR alpha and TCR beta, each carrying sample barcodes and UMIs. TCRdb reprocessed the 5' RACE reads via MiXCR and lists one record per CDR3 protein. The profile shows 380,000 or so distinct CDR3 sequences, roughly 13% of them singletons. Germline CDR1 and CDR2: LGHNA and YSLEER. The length of the CDR3 is 17 residues. The J segment lost 2 bases and the V segment lost 0 bases, leaving 5 bases of the junction unmatched. Study-level results: Clones that contracted clustered mainly in CM and EM if CD4+ and in EMRA if CD8+.

The receptor's source is a man in his late teens or twenties who had mild COVID-19 (a few samples of this study predate the infection). Cell type and time point are not known. Sequenced: PBMCs or a T cell subset sorted from them (not recorded which). The chain recombines TRBV4-3 with TRBJ2-1; 9 nucleotides line up with TRBD2. CDR3 nucleotide sequence: TGCGCCAGCAGCCAAGATAAGGCGGGGGGGGCCTACAATGAGCAGTTCTTC. Protein: CASSQDKAGGAYNEQFF.